This T cell receptor (beta chain) is drawn from a study of blood T cell repertoires in COVID-19. The overall study: COVID-19 samples, acute and convalescent, were from the United States, Italy and Spain. Nucleic acid was either cDNA or gDNA, and it came from T cells, B-cell-depleted T cells, or PBMCs.

Germline CDR1 and CDR2: SGHRS and YFSETQ. V dropped 4 bases and J dropped 0 bases, with 14 bases sitting between them. The CDR3 length is 15 residues. In the study's own analysis: Reference gene primer amplification in the assay estimated nucleated cell counts. The method was immunoSEQ multiplex PCR; TCRdb's version includes in-frame clones alone and lacks a portion of them. V and J calls and clone size follow that table, whereas D and trimming were derived from the DNA. The repertoire holds about 46,000 clones, 88% seen once, with more than 9.5% in the top ten. This TCR derives from a human donor with active COVID-19. The donor label of this sample is uncertain. V gene TRBV5-1 combines with J gene TRBJ2-7, with D possibly being TRBD1 (7 bases). The material sequenced was peripheral blood. The CDR3 coding sequence is TGCGCCAGCAGCCGGGGCGGGGACAGCTCCTACGAGCAGTACTTC. The encoded protein is CASSRGGDSSYEQYF.